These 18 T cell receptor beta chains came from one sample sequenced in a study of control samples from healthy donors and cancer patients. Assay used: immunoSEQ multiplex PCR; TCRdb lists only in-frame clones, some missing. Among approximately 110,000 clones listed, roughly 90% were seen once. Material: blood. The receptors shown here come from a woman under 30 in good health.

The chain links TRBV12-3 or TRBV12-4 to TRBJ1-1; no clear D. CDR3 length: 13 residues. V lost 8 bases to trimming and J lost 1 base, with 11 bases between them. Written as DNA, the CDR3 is TGTGCCAGCGGCCCGACACAGAACACTGAAGCTTTCTTT. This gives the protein CASGPTQNTEAFF.

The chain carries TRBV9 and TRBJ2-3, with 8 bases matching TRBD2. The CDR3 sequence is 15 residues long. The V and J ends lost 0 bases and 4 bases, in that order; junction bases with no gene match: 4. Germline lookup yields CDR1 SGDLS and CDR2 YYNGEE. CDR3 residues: CASSVESGRADTQYF. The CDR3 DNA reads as TGTGCCAGCAGCGTAGAGAGCGGGAGAGCAGATACGCAGTATTTT.

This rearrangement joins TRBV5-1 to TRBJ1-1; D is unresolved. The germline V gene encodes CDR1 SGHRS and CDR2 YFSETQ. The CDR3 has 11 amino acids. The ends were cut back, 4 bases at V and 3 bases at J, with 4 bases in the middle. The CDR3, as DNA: TGCGCCAGCAGCCAAGACACTGAAGCTTTCTTT. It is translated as CASSQDTEAFF.

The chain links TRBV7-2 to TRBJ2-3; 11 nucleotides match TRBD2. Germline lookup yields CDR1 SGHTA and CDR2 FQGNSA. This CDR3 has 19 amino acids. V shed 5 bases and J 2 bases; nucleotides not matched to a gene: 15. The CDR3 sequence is CASSPDLTTSGDVTDTQYF. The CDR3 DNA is TGTGCCAGCAGCCCCGACCTAACGACTAGCGGGGACGTCACAGATACGCAGTATTTT.

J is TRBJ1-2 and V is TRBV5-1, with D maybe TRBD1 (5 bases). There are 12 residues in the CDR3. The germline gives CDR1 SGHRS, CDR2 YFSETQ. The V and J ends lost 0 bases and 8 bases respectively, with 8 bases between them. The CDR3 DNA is TGCGCCAGCAGCTTGGATGGGGACGGCTACACCTTC. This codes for CASSLDGDGYTF.

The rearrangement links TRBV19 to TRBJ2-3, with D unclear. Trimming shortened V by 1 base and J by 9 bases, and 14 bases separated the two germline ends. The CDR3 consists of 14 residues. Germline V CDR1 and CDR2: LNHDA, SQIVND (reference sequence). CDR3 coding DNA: TGTGCCAGTAGTATAGCATCCCTCTATGTCACGCAGTATTTT. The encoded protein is CASSIASLYVTQYF.

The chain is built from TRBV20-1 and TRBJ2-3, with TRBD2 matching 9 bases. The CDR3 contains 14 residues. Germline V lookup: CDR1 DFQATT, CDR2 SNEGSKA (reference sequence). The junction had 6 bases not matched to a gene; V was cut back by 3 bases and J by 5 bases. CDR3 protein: CSASLRGGVDTQYF. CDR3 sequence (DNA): TGCAGTGCTAGTCTGCGGGGGGGGGTAGATACGCAGTATTTT.

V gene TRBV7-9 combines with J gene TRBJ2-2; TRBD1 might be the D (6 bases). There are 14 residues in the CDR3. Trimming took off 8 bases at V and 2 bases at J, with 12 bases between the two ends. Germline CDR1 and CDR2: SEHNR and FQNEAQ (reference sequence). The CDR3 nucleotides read TGTGCCAGCCTCTCCAGGGGAAACACCGGGGAGCTGTTTTTT. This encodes CASLSRGNTGELFF.

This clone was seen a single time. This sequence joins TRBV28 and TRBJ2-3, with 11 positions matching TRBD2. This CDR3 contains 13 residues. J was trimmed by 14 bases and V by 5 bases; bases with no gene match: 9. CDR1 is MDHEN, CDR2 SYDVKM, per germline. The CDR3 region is CASSRISGRAVYF. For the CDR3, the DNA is TGTGCCAGCAGTCGAATTAGCGGGAGGGCCGTGTATTTT.

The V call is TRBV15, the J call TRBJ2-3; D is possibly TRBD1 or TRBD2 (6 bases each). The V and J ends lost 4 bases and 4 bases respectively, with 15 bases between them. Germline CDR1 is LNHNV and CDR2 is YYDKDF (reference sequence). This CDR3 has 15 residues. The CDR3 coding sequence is TGTGCCACCAGCAAAGGGGGAGGTTTGGCAGATACGCAGTATTTT. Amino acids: CATSKGGGLADTQYF.

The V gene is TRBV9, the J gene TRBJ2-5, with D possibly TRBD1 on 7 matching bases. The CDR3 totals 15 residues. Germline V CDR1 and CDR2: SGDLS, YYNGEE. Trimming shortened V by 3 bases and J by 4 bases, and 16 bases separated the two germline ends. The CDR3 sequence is CASSGQGRGPETQYF. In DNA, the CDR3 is TGTGCCAGCAGCGGACAGGGTCGGGGGCCAGAGACCCAGTACTTC.

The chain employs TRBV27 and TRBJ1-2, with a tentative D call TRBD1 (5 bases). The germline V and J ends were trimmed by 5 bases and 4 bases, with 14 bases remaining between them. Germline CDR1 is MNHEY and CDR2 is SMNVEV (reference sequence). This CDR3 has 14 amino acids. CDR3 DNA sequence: TGTGCCAGCAGTAGGGACCCGAGCGGCTATGGCTACACCTTC. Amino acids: CASSRDPSGYGYTF.

As DNA, the CDR3 is TGTGCCAGCAGTTACTTAGTTTTCCATGAGCAGTTCTTC. Translating gives CASSYLVFHEQFF. The rearrangement joins TRBV6-2 or TRBV6-3 to TRBJ2-1, with no clear D. Germline CDR1 reads MNHEY; CDR2 reads SVGEGT. The CDR3 sequence is 13 residues long. V lost 1 base and J lost 8, with 9 bases in between.

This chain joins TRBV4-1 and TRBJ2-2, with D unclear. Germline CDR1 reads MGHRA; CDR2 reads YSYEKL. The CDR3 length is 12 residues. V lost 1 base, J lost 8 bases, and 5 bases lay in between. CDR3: CASSQGDGELFF. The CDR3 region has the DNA TGCGCCAGCAGCCAAGGGGATGGGGAGCTGTTTTTT.

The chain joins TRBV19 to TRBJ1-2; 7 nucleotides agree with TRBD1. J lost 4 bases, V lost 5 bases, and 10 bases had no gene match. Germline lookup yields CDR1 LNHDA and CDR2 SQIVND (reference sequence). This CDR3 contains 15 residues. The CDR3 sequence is CASSPRWGTAYGYTF. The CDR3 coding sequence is TGTGCCAGTAGTCCCCGGTGGGGGACAGCCTATGGCTACACCTTC.

The CDR3 DNA follows: TGTGCCAGCAGCCAAGACTATACAGTATTTGCGCAGTATTTT. Its protein is CASSQDYTVFAQYF. The rearrangement uses TRBV14 and TRBJ2-3; D gene unclear. Germline V lookup: CDR1 SGHDN, CDR2 FVKESK. The CDR3 loop spans 14 amino acids. V was pared by 0 bases and J by 10 bases, with 14 bases between.

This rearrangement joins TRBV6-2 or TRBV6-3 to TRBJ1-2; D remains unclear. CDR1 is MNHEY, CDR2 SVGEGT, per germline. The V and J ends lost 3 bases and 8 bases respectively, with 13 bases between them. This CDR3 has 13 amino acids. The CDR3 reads CASSYEAGYGYTF. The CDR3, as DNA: TGTGCCAGCAGTTATGAGGCCGGGTACGGCTACACCTTC.

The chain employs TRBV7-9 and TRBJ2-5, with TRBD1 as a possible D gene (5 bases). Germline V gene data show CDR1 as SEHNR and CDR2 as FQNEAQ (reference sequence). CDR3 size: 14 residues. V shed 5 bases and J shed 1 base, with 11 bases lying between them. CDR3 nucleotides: TGTGCCAGCAGCCTCAGACAGTTCCAAGAGACCCAGTACTTC. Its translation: CASSLRQFQETQYF.